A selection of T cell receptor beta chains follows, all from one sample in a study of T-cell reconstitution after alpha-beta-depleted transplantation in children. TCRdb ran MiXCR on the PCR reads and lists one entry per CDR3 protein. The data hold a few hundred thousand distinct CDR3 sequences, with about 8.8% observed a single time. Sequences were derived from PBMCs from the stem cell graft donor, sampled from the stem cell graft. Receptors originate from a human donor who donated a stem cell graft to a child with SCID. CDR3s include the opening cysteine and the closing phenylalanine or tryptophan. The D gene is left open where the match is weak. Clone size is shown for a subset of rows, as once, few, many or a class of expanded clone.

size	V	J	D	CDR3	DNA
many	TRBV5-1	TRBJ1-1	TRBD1	CASSFVPRTGGTEAFF	TGCGCCAGCAGCTTTGTTCCCCGGACAGGGGGGACTGAAGCTTTCTTT
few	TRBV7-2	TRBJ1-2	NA	CASSPHGAISYTF	TGTGCCAGCAGCCCTCACGGGGCCATCAGCTACACCTTC
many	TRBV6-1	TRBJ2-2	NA	CAAGTRRAWDTGELFF	TGTGCCGCAGGGACCCGGCGTGCTTGGGACACCGGGGAGCTGTTTTTT
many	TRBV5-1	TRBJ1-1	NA	CASSLDPGGPTEAFF	TGCGCCAGCAGCTTGGACCCAGGCGGACCCACTGAAGCTTTCTTT
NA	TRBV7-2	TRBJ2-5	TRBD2	CASSFLTSGGWWETQYF	TGTGCCAGCAGCTTTCTGACTAGCGGGGGGTGGTGGGAGACCCAGTACTTC
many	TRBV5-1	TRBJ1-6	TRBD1	CASSLGRDSNSPLHF	TGCGCCAGCAGCTTGGGCCGGGACAGCAATTCACCCCTCCACTTT
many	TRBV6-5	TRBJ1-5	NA	CASSYRRNNQPQHF	TGTGCCAGCAGTTACCGCAGAAACAATCAGCCCCAGCATTTT
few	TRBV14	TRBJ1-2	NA	CASSHGGPAGYTF	TGTGCCAGCAGCCACGGGGGGCCGGCTGGCTACACCTTC
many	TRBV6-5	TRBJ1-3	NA	CASRGPASGNTIYF	TGTGCCAGCCGAGGGCCGGCATCTGGAAACACCATATATTTT
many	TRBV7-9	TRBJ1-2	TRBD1	CASLTGGLNYGYTF	TGTGCCAGCCTGACAGGGGGCCTAAACTATGGCTACACCTTC
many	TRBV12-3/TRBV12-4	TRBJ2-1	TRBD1	CASSLGGQGATPLFF	TGTGCCAGCAGTTTAGGGGGGCAGGGGGCCACCCCTCTTTTCTTC
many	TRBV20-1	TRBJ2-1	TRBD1	CSARWGTGPSEQFF	TGCAGTGCTAGATGGGGGACAGGCCCCTCTGAGCAGTTCTTC
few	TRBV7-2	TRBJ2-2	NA	CASSSRRGTGELFF	TGTGCCAGCAGCTCCCGGCGAGGGACCGGGGAGCTGTTTTTT
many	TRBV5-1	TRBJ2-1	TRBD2	CASSLRTGLAVEQFF	TGCGCCAGCAGCTTGAGGACCGGACTAGCAGTTGAGCAGTTCTTC
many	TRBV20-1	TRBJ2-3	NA	CSASPSGPRTDTQYF	TGCAGTGCTAGCCCCAGCGGGCCCCGCACAGATACGCAGTATTTT
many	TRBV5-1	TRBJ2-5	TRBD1	CASSLGDREETQYF	TGCGCCAGCAGCTTAGGTGACAGGGAAGAGACCCAGTACTTC
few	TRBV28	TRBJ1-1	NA	CASSLPVGSGTEAFF	TGTGCCAGCAGTCTACCCGTGGGAAGTGGCACTGAAGCTTTCTTT
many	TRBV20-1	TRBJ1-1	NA	CSARRFEDEAFF	TGCAGTGCTAGACGCTTCGAGGATGAAGCTTTCTTT
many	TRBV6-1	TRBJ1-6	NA	CASTRETDPSYNSPLHF	TGTGCCAGCACTCGGGAGACAGACCCCTCCTATAATTCACCCCTCCACTTT
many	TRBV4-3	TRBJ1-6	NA	CASSQGNNSPLHF	TGCGCCAGCAGCCAAGGAAATAATTCACCCCTCCACTTT
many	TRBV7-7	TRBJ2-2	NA	CASSLGGGRTGELFF	TGTGCCAGCAGCTTAGGAGGTGGTCGGACCGGGGAGCTGTTTTTT
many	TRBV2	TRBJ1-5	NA	CASSGGTEYSNQPQHF	TGTGCCAGCAGTGGTGGGACGGAGTATAGCAATCAGCCCCAGCATTTT
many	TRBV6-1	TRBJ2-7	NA	CASSARILSYEQYF	TGTGCCAGCAGTGCCAGGATTCTCTCCTACGAGCAGTACTTC